The 19 T cell receptor beta chains below were found in one sample sequenced in a study of blood T cell repertoires in COVID-19. Measured with immunoSEQ multiplex PCR; TCRdb has only the in-frame clones, and not every one. The table includes 90,000 to 120,000 clones, approximately 90% detected once. Material: peripheral blood. Every receptor here comes from a man in his fifties with active or convalescent COVID-19.

The rearrangement links TRBV2 to TRBJ1-1, with D tentatively TRBD1 (6 bases). CDR1 is SNHLY, CDR2 FYNNEI, per germline. The CDR3 runs to 15 residues. V was clipped by 5 bases and J by 1 base, with 14 bases between them. The CDR3 nucleotides are TGTGCCAGCAGTAAACTACAGGGTAGGAACACTGAAGCTTTCTTT. Amino acids: CASSKLQGRNTEAFF.

Worth noting for this clone: The same CDR3 arises from other DNA sequences in this sample as well. The rearrangement links TRBV5-6 to TRBJ1-1; D unresolved. The CDR3 consists of 12 residues. The V and J ends lost 4 bases and 4 bases respectively, with 8 bases between them. Per the germline V gene, CDR1 is SGHDT and CDR2 is YYEEEE. The CDR3 protein is CASSQGGTEAFF. CDR3 nucleotide sequence: TGTGCCAGCAGCCAAGGAGGCACTGAAGCTTTCTTT.

The chain is built from TRBV5-1 and TRBJ2-2; TRBD2 aligns across 13 bases. Germline trimming cut 4 bases from V and 5 bases from J; bases unmatched to any gene: 2. Germline V gene data show CDR1 as SGHRS and CDR2 as YFSETQ. CDR3 size: 15 residues. CDR3 protein: CASSAGLAGTGELFF. CDR3 DNA: TGCGCCAGCAGCGCGGGACTAGCGGGGACCGGGGAGCTGTTTTTT.

This clone was counted a few times. The genes are TRBV5-1 and TRBJ2-7; 12 bases align to TRBD2. V lost 3 bases and J lost 4; bases outside the gene matches: 5. The CDR3 runs 15 residues. Germline CDR1 SGHRS, CDR2 YFSETQ. CDR3 nucleotides: TGCGCCAGCAGCTGGACTAGCGGGACAATTTACGAGCAGTACTTC. This gives the protein CASSWTSGTIYEQYF. The entire variable domain, with the rest obtained from reference TRBV5-1 and TRBJ2-7, is as follows: KAGVTQTPRYLIKTRGQQVTLSCSPISGHRSVSWYQQTPGQGLQFLFEYFSETQRNKGNFPGRFSGRQFSNSRSEMNVSTLELGDSALYLCASSWTSGTIYEQYFGPGTRLTVT.

J is TRBJ2-2 and V is TRBV3-1 (or the pseudogene TRBV3-2); 7 positions agree with TRBD2. Germline V lookup: CDR1 LGHDT, CDR2 YNNKEL (reference sequence). Germline trimming cut 1 base from V and 6 bases from J; bases unmatched to any gene: 8. This CDR3 spans 16 amino acids. CDR3 amino acids: CASSQVRGDYSGELFF. The CDR3 DNA is TGTGCCAGCAGCCAAGTCCGGGGGGACTATTCCGGGGAGCTGTTTTTT.

The rearrangement links TRBV4-1 to TRBJ2-7; 9 bases match TRBD1. The CDR3 extends over 15 amino acids. The junction had 5 bases not matched to a gene; V was cut back by 3 bases and J by 2 bases. The germline gives CDR1 MGHRA, CDR2 YSYEKL. The CDR3 DNA reads as TGCGCCAGCAGCCAGTTTACAGGGGGCGCCTACGAGCAGTACTTC. Amino acid sequence: CASSQFTGGAYEQYF.

The J gene is TRBJ2-5, the V gene TRBV19; the D gene is possibly TRBD2 (6 bases). The germline V gene has CDR1 LNHDA and CDR2 SQIVND (reference sequence). Trimming pared 3 bases from V and 2 bases from J, leaving 7 bases between. The CDR3 sequence is 13 residues long. This CDR3 reads CASSMGRQETQYF. The DNA of the CDR3 is TGTGCCAGTAGTATGGGGAGGCAAGAGACCCAGTACTTC.

The chain combines TRBV28 with TRBJ1-1, with TRBD1 matching 7 bases. Germline V CDR1 and CDR2: MDHEN, SYDVKM. The junction had 10 bases not matched to a gene; V was cut back by 2 bases and J by 4 bases. There are 16 residues in the CDR3. The CDR3 DNA is TGTGCCAGCAGTTTAAACGTCGACAGGGCGGGCACTGAAGCTTTCTTT. Amino acids: CASSLNVDRAGTEAFF.

The gene calls are TRBV10-2 and TRBJ1-6, with 7 bases aligning to TRBD1. The CDR3 totals 16 residues. Germline V gene data show CDR1 as WSHSY and CDR2 as SAAADI. V shed 5 bases and J 5 bases; nucleotides not matched to a gene: 9. Written as DNA, the CDR3 is TGCGCCAGCAGTAATACAGGGGCGGTAAATAATTCACCCCTCCACTTT. Protein sequence: CASSNTGAVNNSPLHF.

This chain links TRBV25-1 with TRBJ2-7; D uncertain. This CDR3 has 11 amino acids. Between the trimmed V and J ends, which lost 8 bases and 7 bases, there was a span of 12 bases. The germline gives CDR1 MGHDK, CDR2 SYGVNS. For the CDR3, the DNA is TGTGCCAGCGCCGTCCTCGGGGAGCAGTACTTC. This gives the protein CASAVLGEQYF.

To note about this clone: Other DNA sequences in this sample translate to the same CDR3. This chain uses TRBV7-2 with TRBJ2-5, with 7 positions matching TRBD2. The V and J ends lost 2 bases and 5 bases, in that order; junction bases with no gene match: 8. Looked up from germline, CDR1 is SGHTA and CDR2 is FQGNSA. The CDR3 length is 15 residues. CDR3 loop: CASSLSRPGGETQYF. CDR3 DNA: TGTGCCAGCAGCTTATCCCGCCCCGGGGGGGAGACCCAGTACTTC.

This sequence joins TRBV5-1 and TRBJ2-1, with 8 positions matching TRBD1. This CDR3 is built from 15 residues. Germline CDR1 reads SGHRS; CDR2 reads YFSETQ. J lost 4 bases, V lost 3 bases, and 6 bases had no gene match. Here the CDR3 reads CASSSDRVLYNEQFF. CDR3 nucleotide sequence: TGCGCCAGCAGCTCGGACAGGGTCCTTTACAATGAGCAGTTCTTC.

Comment on this clone: Other nucleotide sequences in the sample specify the same CDR3. V gene TRBV11-2 combines with J gene TRBJ2-3, with 12 bases aligning to TRBD2. V trimming: 6 bases; J trimming: 3 bases; junction bases outside the gene matches: 1. Germline lookup yields CDR1 SGHAT and CDR2 FQNNGV. The CDR3 runs 14 residues. The CDR3 sequence is CASSLAGGTDTQYF. The DNA of the CDR3 is TGTGCCAGCAGTCTAGCGGGAGGGACAGATACGCAGTATTTT.

V gene TRBV25-1 combines with J gene TRBJ1-4, with 7 bases aligning to TRBD1. The CDR3 length is 16 residues. V shed 3 bases and J 0 bases; nucleotides not matched to a gene: 4. Germline CDR1 MGHDK, CDR2 SYGVNS. The DNA for the CDR3 is TGTGCCAGCAGTGATACTCAGGGGGCAACTAATGAAAAACTGTTTTTT. It is translated as CASSDTQGATNEKLFF.

This chain uses TRBV6-5 with TRBJ1-1; D might be TRBD1 (5 bases). Per germline, CDR1 MNHEY and CDR2 SVGAGI. The V end lost 6 bases, the J end lost 4 bases, and 12 bases lay between the germline ends. This CDR3 is 13 amino acids long. The CDR3 DNA reads TGTGCCAGCAGCCTCCCAGGGCTCACTGAAGCTTTCTTT. This codes for CASSLPGLTEAFF.

In DNA, the CDR3 is TGCAGCGTTGAAGGAGGGGACGGGAGCTCTGGAAACACCATATATTTT. As protein: CSVEGGDGSSGNTIYF. J is TRBJ1-3 and V is TRBV29-1, with D possibly matching TRBD1 (5 bases). The V end lost 1 base, the J end lost 0 bases, and 13 bases lay between the germline ends. The CDR3 has 16 residues. Looked up from germline, CDR1 is SQVTM and CDR2 is ANQGSEA.

The CDR3 loop is CASSEGKRGPYGYTF. Written as DNA, the CDR3 is TGTGCCAGCAGTGAAGGAAAAAGGGGCCCCTATGGCTACACCTTC. The chain couples TRBV2 to TRBJ1-2, with D tentatively TRBD1 (5 bases). Germline V gene lookup returns CDR1 SNHLY and CDR2 FYNNEI. Between the trimmed V and J ends, which lost 1 base and 4 bases, there was a span of 13 bases. This CDR3 has 15 residues.

V is TRBV5-5 and J is TRBJ2-7; the D gene is possibly TRBD2 (6 bases). CDR1 SGHKS and CDR2 YYEKEE come from the germline V gene (reference sequence). CDR3 length: 15 amino acids. Trimming took off 0 bases at V and 0 bases at J, with 10 bases between the two ends. CDR3 sequence reads: CASSLGLASSYEQYF. The DNA for the CDR3 is TGTGCCAGCAGCTTGGGGCTAGCGAGCTCCTACGAGCAGTACTTC.

CDR3 DNA sequence: TGTGCCAGCAGCCCCGGACAGGTCGACTCTGGAAACACCATATATTTT. Amino acid sequence: CASSPGQVDSGNTIYF. The chain employs TRBV7-2 and TRBJ1-3, with 7 bases that match TRBD1. The CDR3 consists of 16 residues. In germline, CDR1 is SGHTA, CDR2 FQGNSA. Trimming took 5 bases from V and 0 from J; bases not matched to a gene: 7.